The 6 T cell receptor beta chains given below trace back to one sample, sequenced in a study of shared clonotypes between healthy human individuals. Profiled with immunoSEQ multiplex PCR; TCRdb holds only in-frame clones, not every one. The sample has 2,500,000 or so clones; approximately 94% are singletons. The sequenced material came from naive CD4+ T cells sorted from blood. Regarding subset: CD45RA+ positively selected. The source is a man younger than 35 in good health.

This clone was picked up a small number of times. J is TRBJ1-5 and V is TRBV7-9; no reliable D call. Germline-derived CDR1 and CDR2 are SEHNR and FQNEAQ (reference sequence). The CDR3 runs 15 residues. V lost 5 bases to trimming and J lost 1 base, with 12 bases between them. CDR3 in DNA: TGTGCCAGCAGCCCGGGCGCGGAAAGCAATCAGCCCCAGCATTTT. It translates to CASSPGAESNQPQHF. The variable domain in full, with the rest retrieved from reference TRBV7-9 and TRBJ1-5, is DTGVSQNPRHKITKRGQNVTFRCDPISEHNRLYWYRQTLGQGPEFLTYFQNEAQLEKSRLLSDRFSAERPKGSFSTLEIQRTEQGDSAMYLCASSPGAESNQPQHFGDGTRLSIL.

The sample holds one count of this clone. V is TRBV19 and J is TRBJ2-1; D is perhaps TRBD2 (6 bases). Germline CDR1 and CDR2: LNHDA and SQIVND (reference sequence). CDR3 length equals 15 residues. With 6 bases removed from V and 0 bases from J, the gap between germline ends came to 12 bases. DNA of the CDR3: TGTGCCAGTAGAAAGTACGGGAGCTCCTACAATGAGCAGTTCTTC. Residues: CASRKYGSSYNEQFF.

J is TRBJ2-1 and V is TRBV9, with 8 bases lining up with TRBD2. The V segment lost 0 bases and the J segment 7 bases; nucleotides outside the gene matches: 6. The germline V gene has CDR1 SGDLS and CDR2 YYNGEE. The length of the CDR3 is 15 residues. Here the CDR3 DNA reads TGTGCCAGCAGCGTAGGGGGTAGCGGGGTGAATGAGCAGTTCTTC. Its translation: CASSVGGSGVNEQFF.

V usage is TRBV5-1 and J usage is TRBJ2-3; D may be TRBD1 or TRBD2 (5 bases each). Trimming pared 4 bases from V and 2 bases from J, leaving 14 bases between. Germline assignment: CDR1 SGHRS and CDR2 YFSETQ. This CDR3 is 15 amino acids long. The CDR3 region is CASSRGTGNTDTQYF. CDR3 DNA sequence: TGCGCCAGCAGCCGAGGGACGGGGAACACAGATACGCAGTATTTT. Looking up the rest from reference TRBV5-1 and TRBJ2-3 gives the full variable domain: KAGVTQTPRYLIKTRGQQVTLSCSPISGHRSVSWYQQTPGQGLQFLFEYFSETQRNKGNFPGRFSGRQFSNSRSEMNVSTLELGDSALYLCASSRGTGNTDTQYFGPGTRLTVL.

V is TRBV7-6 and J is TRBJ2-3; 11 nucleotides line up with TRBD2. The junction had 10 bases not matched to a gene; V was cut back by 4 bases and J by 7 bases. The CDR3 loop spans 16 amino acids. Germline V lookup: CDR1 SGHVS, CDR2 FNYEAQ. The CDR3 here is CASSSGLAESQNTQYF. For the CDR3, the DNA is TGTGCCAGCAGCTCGGGACTAGCGGAATCACAGAATACGCAGTATTTT.

The chain carries TRBV19 and TRBJ2-3; tentative D call: TRBD2 (5 bases). Trimming took 10 bases from V and 4 from J, leaving 9 bases between them. CDR3 size: 11 residues. Germline CDR1 is LNHDA and CDR2 is SQIVND (reference sequence). DNA of the CDR3: TGTGCCACCGAGGGTCCAGATACGCAGTATTTT. Its protein is CATEGPDTQYF.